These 9 T cell receptor beta chains originate from one sample sequenced in a study of T cells after yellow fever vaccination. One entry per CDR3 protein, called by TCRdb with MiXCR from the 5' RACE reads. Found here are approximately 150,000 distinct CDR3 sequences, roughly 8% of them singletons; the top ten hold about 0.73%. Sequences were derived from CD4+ T cells sorted from PBMCs, sampled 5 days after the yellow fever booster vaccination. These receptors were taken from a man aged 25 to 45 who received the YFV17D yellow fever vaccine.

In this sample, this clonotype turned up many times. V and J are TRBV7-9 and TRBJ2-3, with 13 bases that match TRBD2. Germline V gene lookup returns CDR1 SEHNR and CDR2 FQNEAQ (reference sequence). V lost 4 bases, J lost 4 bases, and 2 bases stayed unmatched. The length of the CDR3 is 15 residues. CDR3 in amino acids: CASSYGLAGADTQYF. DNA for the CDR3: TGTGCCAGCAGCTACGGACTAGCGGGAGCAGATACGCAGTATTTT. The variable domain in full, completed from reference TRBV7-9 and TRBJ2-3, reads DTGVSQNPRHKITKRGQNVTFRCDPISEHNRLYWYRQTLGQGPEFLTYFQNEAQLEKSRLLSDRFSAERPKGSFSTLEIQRTEQGDSAMYLCASSYGLAGADTQYFGPGTRLTVL.

Points on this clonotype: A much bigger clone sits one base away, suggesting this may be a read error. This chain joins TRBV28 and TRBJ2-3; 9 nucleotides line up with TRBD2. Unmatched junction bases numbered 17, after V lost 5 bases and J lost 8 bases. CDR3 size: 17 residues. Germline V CDR1 and CDR2: MDHEN, SYDVKM. The CDR3 loop reads CASSSLFASGKGSTQYF. For the CDR3, the DNA is TGTGCCAGCAGTAGTCTTTTCGCTAGCGGGAAGGGGAGTACGCAGTATTTT.

The sample holds many counts of this clonotype. The genes are TRBV10-2 and TRBJ2-7, with TRBD2 matching 9 bases. V dropped 7 bases and J dropped 2; count of bases not matched to a gene: 6. Germline-derived CDR1 and CDR2 are WSHSY and SAAADI. The CDR3 runs 14 residues. This CDR3 reads CASKVTSGPYEQYF. CDR3 nucleotides: TGCGCCAGCAAAGTGACTAGCGGACCCTACGAGCAGTACTTC.

The rearrangement joins TRBV20-1 to TRBJ2-7; TRBD1 matches at 7 bases. This CDR3 contains 13 residues. Germline V lookup: CDR1 DFQATT, CDR2 SNEGSKA (reference sequence). The V gene end was trimmed by 4 bases and the J gene end by 7 bases; junction bases not matched to a gene: 10. DNA of the CDR3: TGCAGTGCTAACATAAACACAGGGGTAGAGCAGTACTTC. Translation gives CSANINTGVEQYF.

The table lists this clonotype with many counts. The gene calls are TRBV2 and TRBJ1-1; D is undetermined. V lost 6 bases to trimming and J lost 3 bases, with 8 bases between them. CDR3 size: 12 residues. CDR1 is SNHLY and CDR2 is FYNNEI in the germline V gene. The CDR3 DNA sequence: TGTGCCAGCAGGGTCGAATACACTGAAGCTTTCTTT. Translated, it gives CASRVEYTEAFF.

The chain uses TRBV29-1 and TRBJ1-4; D call uncertain. V was shortened by 3 bases and J by 3 bases, with 11 bases between the two germline ends. Germline loops: CDR1 SQVTM, CDR2 ANQGSEA. The CDR3 extends over 14 amino acids. CDR3 region: CSVDFGRANEKLFF. CDR3 DNA sequence: TGCAGCGTTGATTTCGGAAGGGCTAATGAAAAACTGTTTTTT.

This rearrangement joins TRBV20-1 to TRBJ2-5; 11 bases map to TRBD2. With 0 bases clipped from V and 4 bases from J, the junction kept 10 bases outside the gene matches. CDR1 and CDR2 (germline): DFQATT, SNEGSKA (reference sequence). The CDR3 length is 17 residues. DNA of the CDR3: TGCAGTGCTAGAGATGGGACTAGCGGCTTGGGGTCAGAGACCCAGTACTTC. Encoded protein: CSARDGTSGLGSETQYF.

This clonotype showed up many times. The chain has TRBV5-1 and TRBJ2-1; possible D gene TRBD2, 5 bases. The germline V gene encodes CDR1 SGHRS and CDR2 YFSETQ. Trimming stripped 0 bases from V and 1 base from J, with 11 bases between. The CDR3 consists of 16 residues. The CDR3 region has the DNA TGCGCCAGCAGCTTGGGCCTGGGAGAATCCTACAATGAGCAGTTCTTC. It yields the protein CASSLGLGESYNEQFF.

This clonotype has at least ten counts. This chain joins TRBV15 and TRBJ1-4; 7 nucleotides line up with TRBD1. CDR1 LNHNV and CDR2 YYDKDF come from the germline V gene (reference sequence). Trimming took 8 bases from V and 5 from J; bases not matched to a gene: 8. The CDR3 is 14 amino acids. CDR3 coding DNA: TGTGCCACCCGTACACAGGGGAAAAATGAAAAACTGTTTTTT. Its protein is CATRTQGKNEKLFF.